This TCR beta chain was retrieved from a study of T-cell reconstitution after alpha-beta-depleted transplantation in children. Using unique molecular identifiers, the investigators prepared the TCRbeta library. TCRdb used MiXCR to reprocess the PCR reads, holding one entry per CDR3 protein. This table holds around 370,000 distinct CDR3 sequences, 10% found once. The CDR3 totals 16 residues. In germline, CDR1 is MNHEY, CDR2 SVGAGI. V lost 3 bases, J lost 3 bases, and 17 bases lay in between. This clonotype came up a few times. The receptor was isolated from a human donor who donated a stem cell graft to a child with acute lymphoblastic leukemia. This material consisted of PBMCs from the stem cell graft donor, taken from the stem cell graft. This chain joins TRBV6-5 and TRBJ1-2; possible D gene TRBD1, 6 bases. This CDR3 is CASSYSRGDLYYGYTF. The CDR3 DNA sequence: TGTGCCAGCAGTTATTCGAGGGGGGATCTTTACTATGGCTACACCTTC.